The TCR beta chain under discussion was sequenced for a study of T cells in Graves' hyperthyroidism and ophthalmopathy. For the study at large: Pretreatment peripheral blood was obtained at initial diagnosis.

Remarks on this clonotype: Antigen unknown.

This CDR3 spans 14 amino acids. Trimming cost V 1 base and J 5 bases; bases outside gene matches: 2. Germline CDR1 and CDR2: SGHDN and FVKESK. Stable Graves' hyperthyroidism meant no ophthalmopathy progression within 18 months. Diagnosis of hyperthyroidism was new in patients aged 18 to 65, and its duration was under 2 months. Study findings and constraints: Blood samples included most of the expanded thyroid clonotypes exceeding 0.001.

Amplified TCR beta CDR3 regions came from RNA transcripts. The HTBI set primed first-round TCR CDR3 RT-PCR. Each CDR3 protein is one row after TCRdb ran MiXCR on the multiplex PCR reads. The sample includes 250,000 to 350,000 distinct CDR3 sequences, approximately 17% seen only once; the top ten take roughly 31%. The source of this sequence is a man aged 25-45 years with Graves' hyperthyroidism. Specimen: blood. The chain couples TRBV14 to TRBJ2-1, with 7 bases aligning to TRBD2. CDR3 sequence (DNA): TGTGCCAGCAGCCAAGGACTAGCTCACAATGAGCAGTTCTTC. Its protein product is CASSQGLAHNEQFF.